The next 7 T cell receptor beta chains were all read from a single sample in a study of cytomegalovirus exposure and HLA in healthy donors. The study ran its PCR with 60 Vbeta and 13 Jbeta primers. Generated by immunoSEQ multiplex PCR, the TCRdb table keeps only in-frame clones and is missing some. The sample consists of around 120,000 clones, 80% of them appearing once. Input material: PBMCs. The source is a female donor in good health and CMV-seropositive.

This sequence joins TRBV10-3 and TRBJ1-5; D gene unclear. The CDR3 is 14 amino acids. Trimming removed 2 bases at V and 9 bases at J, with 14 bases between. Per germline, CDR1 ENHRY and CDR2 SYGVKD. The CDR3 protein is CAISEEATTLPQHF. CDR3 sequence (DNA): TGTGCCATCAGTGAGGAGGCCACCACCCTGCCCCAGCATTTT.

This rearrangement joins TRBV9 to TRBJ2-1, with a tentative D call TRBD1 (5 bases). V was pared by 3 bases and J by 4 bases, with 14 bases between. This CDR3 is built from 15 residues. Germline CDR1 reads SGDLS; CDR2 reads YYNGEE. CDR3 protein: CASSASRAPYNEQFF. The CDR3 region has the DNA TGTGCCAGCAGCGCGTCCAGGGCCCCTTACAATGAGCAGTTCTTC.

This clone appeared a few times. The rearrangement uses TRBV18 and TRBJ1-1, with D possibly matching TRBD1 (5 bases). Deletions cut 3 bases from V and 3 bases from J, with 5 bases between. The CDR3 is 12 amino acids. Germline CDR1 is KGHSH and CDR2 is LQKENI. CDR3 sequence reads: CASSPGHTEAFF. CDR3 nucleotides: TGTGCCAGCTCACCGGGGCACACTGAAGCTTTCTTT.

This clone was picked up one time. The CDR3 DNA reads TGTGCCAGCAGCCCAAGACAGGGCTCCAATGACTACACCTTC. This sequence encodes CASSPRQGSNDYTF. The chain has TRBV7-2 and TRBJ1-2, with 7 bases lining up with TRBD1. The germline gives CDR1 SGHTA, CDR2 FQGNSA. The trim removed 5 bases at V and 10 bases at J, leaving 13 bases unmatched. This CDR3 spans 14 amino acids.

CDR3 in amino acids: CASSQASGQGEEQYF. CDR3 nucleotide sequence: TGCGCCAGCAGCCAAGCGTCCGGACAGGGTGAAGAGCAGTACTTC. The chain couples TRBV4-3 to TRBJ2-7; 8 bases are a match to TRBD1. In germline, CDR1 is LGHNA, CDR2 YSLEER. The CDR3 runs 15 residues. V lost 1 base to trimming and J lost 7 bases; unmatched junction nucleotides: 9.

CDR3 in DNA: TGTGCCAGCAGCTTAAAGCCCCTTCGGAGGACGTCTAATGAAAAACTGTTTTTT. It is translated as CASSLKPLRRTSNEKLFF. The chain is built from TRBV7-3 and TRBJ1-4; D gene ambiguous. Germline V gene data show CDR1 as SGHTA and CDR2 as FQGTGA. This CDR3 has 18 amino acids. The V gene lost 1 base and the J gene lost 3 bases, with 18 bases spanning the gap.

The chain joins TRBV27 to TRBJ2-2; D might be TRBD2 (5 bases). CDR3 length: 15 amino acids. CDR1 and CDR2 from the germline V gene are MNHEY and SMNVEV (reference sequence). Deletions cut 5 bases from V and 1 base from J, with 11 bases between. The CDR3 spells CASSPGNENTGELFF. CDR3 DNA sequence: TGTGCCAGCAGTCCGGGGAACGAGAACACCGGGGAGCTGTTTTTT.